This T cell receptor beta chain was observed in a study of blood T cell repertoires in COVID-19. On the study more broadly: PBMCs, B-cell-depleted T cells, or T cells provided the cDNA or gDNA that made up the material.

Methods used by the authors: Estimates of nucleated cell counts were drawn from the amplification of reference gene primers. Profiled with immunoSEQ multiplex PCR; TCRdb holds only in-frame clones, not every one. The V and J calls and clone size were taken over from that table, and D and trimming were inferred from the DNA. The sample consists of about 230,000 clones, around 80% of them appearing once. The CDR3 length is 16 residues. V lost 4 bases and J lost 0, with 15 bases in between. Germline V CDR1 and CDR2: LGHNA, YSLEER. The chain combines TRBV4-3 with TRBJ1-1, with a tentative D call TRBD1 (6 bases). The specimen sequenced was peripheral blood. The TCR comes from a man between 35 and 55 years old with acute or convalescent COVID-19. CDR3 region: CASSLLAGGMNTEAFF. The CDR3 DNA is TGCGCCAGCAGCCTCCTAGCGGGGGGCATGAACACTGAAGCTTTCTTT.